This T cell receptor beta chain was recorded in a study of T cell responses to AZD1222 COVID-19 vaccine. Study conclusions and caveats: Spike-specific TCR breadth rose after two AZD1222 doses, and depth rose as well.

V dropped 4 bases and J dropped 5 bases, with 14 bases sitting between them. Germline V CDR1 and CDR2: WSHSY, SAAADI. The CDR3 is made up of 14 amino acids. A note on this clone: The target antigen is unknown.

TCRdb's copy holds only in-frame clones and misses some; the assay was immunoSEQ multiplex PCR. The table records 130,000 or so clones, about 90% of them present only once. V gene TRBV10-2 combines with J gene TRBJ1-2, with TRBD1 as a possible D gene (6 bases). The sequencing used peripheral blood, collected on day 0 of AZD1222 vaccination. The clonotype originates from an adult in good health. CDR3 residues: CASSVNQGPYGYTF. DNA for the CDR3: TGCGCCAGCAGTGTGAATCAGGGGCCTTATGGCTACACCTTC.